This entry lists 21 T cell receptor beta chains sequenced from one sample in a study of identical twins. MiXCR, applied by TCRdb to the 5' RACE reads, yields one record per CDR3 protein. This sample carries hundreds of thousands of distinct CDR3 sequences, roughly an eighth of them seen once, and the ten largest clones take about 1.6%. These data were also reused for a study on yellow fever vaccine responses in identical twins.

Input material: PBMCs. These receptors all come from a young woman in good health.

This clonotype was recorded a few times. This chain connects TRBV12-3 or TRBV12-4 to TRBJ2-2, with TRBD1 matching over 10 bases. Germline trimming cut 6 bases from V and 6 bases from J; bases unmatched to any gene: 7. The CDR3 consists of 15 residues. The CDR3 region is CASRTGGAGAGELFF. CDR3 in DNA: TGTGCCAGCAGGACAGGGGGCGCTGGGGCCGGGGAGCTGTTTTTT.

This clonotype was counted ten times or more. J is TRBJ2-5 and V is TRBV7-8; 8 bases are a match to TRBD2. Per the germline V gene, CDR1 is SGHVS and CDR2 is FQNEAQ. Germline trimming cut 1 base from V and 2 bases from J; bases unmatched to any gene: 3. The length of the CDR3 is 15 residues. The CDR3 bases are TGTGCCAGCAGCTTAGGGGGACTAGGGCAAGAGACCCAGTACTTC. It encodes CASSLGGLGQETQYF.

V and J are TRBV4-1 and TRBJ1-5; D possibly corresponds to TRBD1 (5 bases). V dropped 0 bases and J dropped 11 bases, with 17 bases sitting between them. The CDR3 has 15 residues. Germline V gene data show CDR1 as MGHRA and CDR2 as YSYEKL. CDR3 DNA: TGCGCCAGCAGCCAAGAGGGGGGAGTTGAGGACTCCCAGCATTTT. It yields the protein CASSQEGGVEDSQHF.

The J gene is TRBJ2-3, the V gene TRBV12-3 or TRBV12-4; TRBD2 agrees at 7 bases. V trimming: 7 bases; J trimming: 14 bases; junction bases outside the gene matches: 12. The CDR3 contains 12 residues. In DNA form, the CDR3 reads TGTGCCAGCACCCGCCTAGCGGCCCCCTGGTATTTT. It is translated as CASTRLAAPWYF.

The chain uses TRBV5-4 and TRBJ2-4; 7 bases are shared with TRBD1. Germline V gene sequence: CDR1 SGHNT, CDR2 YYREEE (reference sequence). This CDR3 comprises 15 residues. Unmatched junction bases numbered 10, after V lost 4 bases and J lost 6 bases. CDR3 nucleotides: TGTGCCAGCAGCCTCGACGGGACAGCGAGAAACATTCAGTACTTC. Protein: CASSLDGTARNIQYF.

This clonotype has at least ten counts. The V call is TRBV5-1, the J call TRBJ1-1; unclear D gene. The V end lost 3 bases, the J end lost 0 bases, and 15 bases lay between the germline ends. Germline-derived CDR1 and CDR2 are SGHRS and YFSETQ. This CDR3 is built from 16 residues. CDR3 amino acids: CASSSPGRALNTEAFF. The DNA of the CDR3 is TGCGCCAGCAGCTCCCCGGGAAGGGCATTGAACACTGAAGCTTTCTTT.

This clonotype was seen many times. The genes are TRBV5-1 and TRBJ2-5, with a possible D match to TRBD2 (5 bases). From germline, CDR1 is SGHRS and CDR2 YFSETQ. Between the trimmed V and J ends, which lost 0 bases and 5 bases, there was a span of 8 bases. The CDR3 length is 13 residues. As DNA, the CDR3 is TGCGCCAGCAGCTTGGAAGGGAGCGAGACCCAGTACTTC. Translated: CASSLEGSETQYF. The full variable domain, in which reference TRBV5-1 and TRBJ2-5 provide the parts outside the CDR3, is KAGVTQTPRYLIKTRGQQVTLSCSPISGHRSVSWYQQTPGQGLQFLFEYFSETQRNKGNFPGRFSGRQFSNSRSEMNVSTLELGDSALYLCASSLEGSETQYFGPGTRLLVL.

The genes are TRBV4-2 and TRBJ2-2; TRBD2 matches 8 bases. The V gene's germline CDR1 is LGHNA and CDR2 YNFKEQ. This CDR3 region has 15 residues. Losses at the gene ends were 8 bases for V and 3 bases for J; bases not matched to a gene: 8. The CDR3 is CASCRRGGHTGELFF. CDR3 sequence (DNA): TGTGCCAGCTGCCGACGGGGGGGCCACACCGGGGAGCTGTTTTTT.

This clonotype turned up a few times. The chain joins TRBV29-1 to TRBJ2-7, with TRBD1 matching 9 bases. The CDR3 length is 13 residues. J lost 4 bases, V lost 3 bases, and 4 bases had no gene match. Per germline, CDR1 SQVTM and CDR2 ANQGSEA. CDR3 DNA sequence: TGCAGCGTTGAGGGACAGGGATTTTACGAGCAGTACTTC. It translates to CSVEGQGFYEQYF.

The chain links TRBV5-1 to TRBJ2-1, with 8 positions matching TRBD1. Germline V gene data show CDR1 as SGHRS and CDR2 as YFSETQ. The CDR3 is 16 amino acids. V shed 4 bases and J 9 bases; nucleotides not matched to a gene: 15. The CDR3, as DNA: TGCGCCAGCAGCAACGATGGAGGAGCAGGGGGCCGTGAGCAGTTCTTC. This codes for CASSNDGGAGGREQFF. The full variable domain, completed using reference TRBV5-1 and TRBJ2-1, is KAGVTQTPRYLIKTRGQQVTLSCSPISGHRSVSWYQQTPGQGLQFLFEYFSETQRNKGNFPGRFSGRQFSNSRSEMNVSTLELGDSALYLCASSNDGGAGGREQFFGPGTRLTVL.

This clonotype has a handful of counts. This sequence joins TRBV7-2 and TRBJ1-1, with D uncertain. V shed 3 bases and J shed 1 base, with 9 bases lying between them. There are 14 residues in the CDR3. Germline values: CDR1 SGHTA, CDR2 FQGNSA. CDR3 nucleotides: TGTGCCAGCAGCTTCTCGATCCAGAACACTGAAGCTTTCTTT. As protein: CASSFSIQNTEAFF.

This clonotype occurred a few times. This chain links TRBV28 with TRBJ1-1; possibly TRBD1 for D (6 bases). CDR3 length: 16 residues. Germline CDR1 MDHEN, CDR2 SYDVKM. V was pared by 2 bases and J by 3 bases, with 16 bases between. The DNA of the CDR3 is TGTGCCAGCAGTTTAGGATGGGGGGGCGTGCACACTGAAGCTTTCTTT. It codes for CASSLGWGGVHTEAFF. Variable domain in full (rest from reference TRBV28 and TRBJ1-1): DVKVTQSSRYLVKRTGEKVFLECVQDMDHENMFWYRQDPGLGLRLIYFSYDVKMKEKGDIPEGYSVSREKKERFSLILESASTNQTSMYLCASSLGWGGVHTEAFFGQGTRLTVV.

This clonotype was observed a few times. The CDR3 is CASRLFGEETYEQYF. In DNA form, the CDR3 reads TGTGCCAGCAGACTCTTCGGGGAGGAAACCTACGAGCAGTACTTC. V is TRBV12-3 or TRBV12-4 and J is TRBJ2-7, with D possibly TRBD2 on 6 matching bases. This CDR3 comprises 15 residues. Trimming stripped 6 bases from V and 2 bases from J, with 17 bases between.

The rearrangement uses TRBV20-1 and TRBJ1-2; TRBD1 matches 9 bases. V lost 6 bases and J lost 6; bases outside the gene matches: 11. This CDR3 is 14 amino acids long. Germline V gives CDR1 DFQATT, CDR2 SNEGSKA (reference sequence). CDR3 region: CSAPYRGRVDGYTF. The CDR3 bases are TGCAGTGCCCCTTACAGGGGGCGCGTTGATGGCTACACCTTC.

This clonotype has at least ten counts. The genes are TRBV4-2 and TRBJ1-3, with unresolved D. CDR3 length equals 15 residues. V lost 5 bases and J lost 2, with 13 bases in between. CDR1 is LGHNA, CDR2 YNFKEQ, per germline. CDR3 nucleotide sequence: TGTGCCAGCAGCGGTTTGGTGGGGACTGGAAACACCATATATTTT. It translates to CASSGLVGTGNTIYF.

This clonotype occurred many times. The chain carries TRBV20-1 and TRBJ1-2; 7 bases align to TRBD1. The CDR3 has 17 amino acids. Unmatched junction bases numbered 21, after V lost 3 bases and J lost 8 bases. Germline V CDR1 and CDR2: DFQATT, SNEGSKA (reference sequence). The CDR3 DNA follows: TGCAGTGCTAGTCAATGGGAGGGGACAGTGACGTTTCGGGGCTACACCTTC. This codes for CSASQWEGTVTFRGYTF.

This clonotype was counted only a few times. The CDR3 DNA is TGCGCCAGCAGCCAAACCGGTGGATCGAATGAGCAGTTCTTC. Translated, it gives CASSQTGGSNEQFF. The chain combines TRBV5-1 with TRBJ2-1; D unclear. The CDR3 totals 14 residues. Between the trimmed V and J ends, which lost 4 bases and 7 bases, there was a span of 15 bases. Germline values: CDR1 SGHRS, CDR2 YFSETQ.

This clonotype occurred a few times. The J gene is TRBJ2-5, the V gene TRBV7-9; possibly TRBD2 for D (5 bases). The CDR3 length is 14 residues. Germline CDR1 and CDR2: SEHNR and FQNEAQ (reference sequence). Trimming cost V 6 bases and J 5 bases, with 16 bases left between them. CDR3 amino acids: CASSALAGRETQYF. Written as DNA, the CDR3 is TGTGCCAGCAGTGCACTTGCGGGTCGGGAGACCCAGTACTTC.

The chain links TRBV7-8 to TRBJ1-5; D remains ambiguous. Germline V gene data show CDR1 as SGHVS and CDR2 as FQNEAQ. The CDR3 totals 14 residues. V was clipped by 5 bases and J by 6 bases, with 14 bases between them. DNA for the CDR3: TGTGCCAGCAGCAGCTTAGAACATAGTCAGCCCCAGCATTTT. This encodes CASSSLEHSQPQHF. Full variable domain (missing parts from reference TRBV7-8 and TRBJ1-5): GAGVSQSPRYKVAKRGQDVALRCDPISGHVSLFWYQQALGQGPEFLTYFQNEAQLDKSGLPSDRFFAERPEGSVSTLKIQRTQQEDSAVYLCASSSLEHSQPQHFGDGTRLSIL.

The chain joins TRBV2 to TRBJ2-3, with 7 bases matching TRBD2. Germline-derived CDR1 and CDR2 are SNHLY and FYNNEI. V was pared by 8 bases and J by 2 bases, with 13 bases of the junction left unmatched. The CDR3 length is 16 residues. The CDR3 nucleotides are TGTGCCAGCGACCCAACCCACGGGGGGTACACAGATACGCAGTATTTT. Protein: CASDPTHGGYTDTQYF.

This clonotype came up many times. The chain couples TRBV29-1 to TRBJ1-5, with D perhaps matching TRBD1 (5 bases). V lost 4 bases, J lost 4 bases, and 8 bases lay in between. CDR1 is SQVTM and CDR2 is ANQGSEA in the germline V gene. This CDR3 region has 12 residues. CDR3: CSVGGSNQPQHF. CDR3 coding DNA: TGCAGCGTTGGGGGCAGTAATCAGCCCCAGCATTTT. Variable domain in full (rest from reference TRBV29-1 and TRBJ1-5): SAVISQKPSRDICQRGTSLTIQCQVDSQVTMMFWYRQQPGQSLTLIATANQGSEATYESGFVIDKFPISRPNLTFSTLTVSNMSPEDSSIYLCSVGGSNQPQHFGDGTRLSIL.